Sequencing of this T cell receptor beta chain was carried out in a study of T-cell reconstitution after alpha-beta-depleted transplantation in children. The TCRbeta library incorporated unique molecular identifiers. TCRdb processed the PCR reads anew with MiXCR; each CDR3 protein has one entry. Of 190,000 or so distinct CDR3 sequences in the sample, around 6.8% were seen once. With 4 bases clipped from V and 1 base from J, the junction kept 8 bases outside the gene matches. The V gene's germline CDR1 is LNHNV and CDR2 YYDKDF (reference sequence). This CDR3 region has 17 residues. The clonotype comes from a human donor who donated a stem cell graft to a child with Wiskott-Aldrich syndrome. Sequences were derived from PBMCs from the stem cell graft donor, sampled from the stem cell graft. The chain links TRBV15 to TRBJ2-1; TRBD1 matches 9 bases. CDR3 sequence (DNA): TGTGCCACCAGCAAAGAATACAGGGGGCGTTCCTACAATGAGCAGTTCTTC. Amino acid sequence: CATSKEYRGRSYNEQFF. The whole variable domain, remainder taken from reference TRBV15 and TRBJ2-1, is DAMVIQNPRYQVTQFGKPVTLSCSQTLNHNVMYWYQQKSSQAPKLLFHYYDKDFNNEADTPDNFQSRRPNTSFCFLDIRSPGLGDTAMYLCATSKEYRGRSYNEQFFGPGTRLTVL.